This TCR beta chain derives from a study of memory CD4+ T cells and cytomegalovirus serostatus. This CDR3 is built from 15 residues. Unmatched junction bases numbered 9, after V lost 6 bases and J lost 5 bases. Germline CDR1 MNHEY, CDR2 SMNVEV (reference sequence). The sort gate was single viable CD3+CD4+CD8-CD45RO+ cells for memory CD4+ T cells. Some clones are missing from TCRdb's copy, which holds only in-frame ones; the method was immunoSEQ multiplex PCR. The table shows tens of thousands of clones, with over 60% occurring only once. Sequencing used memory CD4+ T cells from blood. The J gene is TRBJ1-5, the V gene TRBV27; 8 bases fit TRBD1. The clonotype originates from an adult in good health and CMV-seronegative. In DNA, the CDR3 is TGTGCCAGCAGAAAAAAGACAGGGGTCTATCAGCCCCAGCATTTT. Translated: CASRKKTGVYQPQHF.